Listed below are T cell receptor beta chains from one sample, sequenced in a study of cytomegalovirus exposure and HLA in healthy donors. Method: immunoSEQ multiplex PCR; TCRdb's copy keeps in-frame clones and lacks some. Among some 150,000 clones listed, about 79% were seen once. Source material: PBMCs. These receptors all stem from a male donor in good health and CMV-seronegative. Each CDR3 is given with its conserved first and last residue. The D gene is left open where the match is weak. Size is stated for part of the rows, as once, few or many counts, or as a class when the clone is expanded.

clone size,V gene,J gene,D gene,CDR3 DNA,CDR3 protein
NA,TRBV7-9,TRBJ1-1,TRBD1,TGTGCCAGCAGCTTGGGGGACAGGGCGAACACTGAAGCTTTCTTT,CASSLGDRANTEAFF
NA,TRBV30,TRBJ2-6,NA,TGTGCCTGGGGCAGGGGCCCTCTCTCTGGGGCCAACGTCCTGACTTTC,CAWGRGPLSGANVLTF
NA,TRBV7-7,TRBJ1-2,TRBD1,TGTGCCAGCAGCTCCCGGGACAGGGGGCCTGGCTACACCTTC,CASSSRDRGPGYTF
NA,TRBV5-4,TRBJ1-2,NA,TGTGCCAGCAGCGCGGGACGGGTGGCTGGCTACACCTTC,CASSAGRVAGYTF
NA,TRBV9,TRBJ2-3,NA,TGTGCCAGCAGCGTAGGCACAGTAAGCACAGATACGCAGTATTTT,CASSVGTVSTDTQYF
once,TRBV5-5,TRBJ2-5,NA,TGTGCCAGCACCCGAAGGGGGACCCAAGAGACCCAGTACTTC,CASTRRGTQETQYF
NA,TRBV30,TRBJ1-6,TRBD1,TGTGCCTGGATCATCGACAGGGGCGATTCACCCCTCCACTTT,CAWIIDRGDSPLHF
NA,TRBV6-5,TRBJ2-5,NA,TGTGCCAGCAGTTACCTTCCGGGGGTTATGTCCGAGACCCAGTACTTC,CASSYLPGVMSETQYF
medium-sized,TRBV6-4,TRBJ2-3,TRBD2,TGTGCCAGCAGTCTGACTAGCGGGAGCACAGATACGCAGTATTTT,CASSLTSGSTDTQYF
few,TRBV19,TRBJ1-3,NA,TGTGCCAGTAGTATCGGTCGGGGGGCTGGAAACACCATATATTTT,CASSIGRGAGNTIYF